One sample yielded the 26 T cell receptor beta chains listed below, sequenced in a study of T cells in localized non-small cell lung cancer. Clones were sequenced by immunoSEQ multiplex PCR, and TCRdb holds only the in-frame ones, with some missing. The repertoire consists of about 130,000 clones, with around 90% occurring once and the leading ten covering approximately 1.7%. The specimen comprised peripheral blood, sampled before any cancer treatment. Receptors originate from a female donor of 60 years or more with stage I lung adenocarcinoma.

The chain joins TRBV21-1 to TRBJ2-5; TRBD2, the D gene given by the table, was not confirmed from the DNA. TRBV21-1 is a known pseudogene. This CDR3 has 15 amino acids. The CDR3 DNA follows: TGTGCCAGCCAGGGCCTAGCGGGAGTACAAGAGACCCAGTACTTC. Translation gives CASQGLAGVQETQYF.

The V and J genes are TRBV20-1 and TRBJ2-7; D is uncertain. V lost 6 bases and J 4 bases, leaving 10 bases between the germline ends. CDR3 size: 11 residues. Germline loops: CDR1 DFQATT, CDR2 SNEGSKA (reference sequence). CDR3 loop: CSAQAGYEQYF. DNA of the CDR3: TGCAGTGCCCAGGCTGGGTACGAGCAGTACTTC.

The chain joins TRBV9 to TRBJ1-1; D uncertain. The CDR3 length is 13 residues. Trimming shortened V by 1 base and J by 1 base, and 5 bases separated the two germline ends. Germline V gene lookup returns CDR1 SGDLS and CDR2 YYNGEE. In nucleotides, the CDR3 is TGTGCCAGCAGCGTACGTGCGAACACTGAAGCTTTCTTT. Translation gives CASSVRANTEAFF.

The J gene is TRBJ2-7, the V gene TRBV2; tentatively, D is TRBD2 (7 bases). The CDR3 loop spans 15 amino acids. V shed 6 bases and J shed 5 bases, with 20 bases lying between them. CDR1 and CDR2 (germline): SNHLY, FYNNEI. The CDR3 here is CASSSTGRAYHEQYF. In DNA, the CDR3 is TGTGCCAGCAGCAGCACAGGGAGGGCCTACCACGAGCAGTACTTC. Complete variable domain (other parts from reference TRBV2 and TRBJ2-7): EPEVTQTPSHQVTQMGQEVILRCVPISNHLYFYWYRQILGQKVEFLVSFYNNEISEKSEIFDDQFSVERPDGSNFTLKIRSTKLEDSAMYFCASSSTGRAYHEQYFGPGTRLTVT.

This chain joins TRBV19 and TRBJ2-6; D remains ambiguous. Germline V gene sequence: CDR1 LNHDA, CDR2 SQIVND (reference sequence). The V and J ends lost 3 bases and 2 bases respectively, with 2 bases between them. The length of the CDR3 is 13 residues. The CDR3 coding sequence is TGTGCCAGTAGTATTCCTGGGGCCAACGTCCTGACTTTC. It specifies CASSIPGANVLTF.

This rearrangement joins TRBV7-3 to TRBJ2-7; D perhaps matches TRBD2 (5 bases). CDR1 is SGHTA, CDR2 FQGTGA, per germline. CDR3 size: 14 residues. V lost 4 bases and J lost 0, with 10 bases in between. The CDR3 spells CASSWRAGSYEQYF. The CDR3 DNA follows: TGTGCCAGCAGCTGGCGGGCCGGCTCCTACGAGCAGTACTTC.

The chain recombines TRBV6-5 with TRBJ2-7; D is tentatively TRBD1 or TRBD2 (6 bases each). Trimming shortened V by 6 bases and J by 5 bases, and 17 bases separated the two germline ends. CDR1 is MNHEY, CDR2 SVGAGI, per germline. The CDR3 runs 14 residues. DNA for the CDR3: TGTGCCAGCAGGAACGGTTGGGGGGCCAACGAGCAGTACTTC. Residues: CASRNGWGANEQYF.

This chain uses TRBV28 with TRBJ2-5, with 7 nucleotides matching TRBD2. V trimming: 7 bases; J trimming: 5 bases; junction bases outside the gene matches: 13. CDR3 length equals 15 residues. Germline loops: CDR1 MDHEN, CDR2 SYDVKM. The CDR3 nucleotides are TGTGCCAGCATCTCCAAGAGCGGGGCGGGGGAGACCCAGTACTTC. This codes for CASISKSGAGETQYF. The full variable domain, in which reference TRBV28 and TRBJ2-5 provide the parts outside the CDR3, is DVKVTQSSRYLVKRTGEKVFLECVQDMDHENMFWYRQDPGLGLRLIYFSYDVKMKEKGDIPEGYSVSREKKERFSLILESASTNQTSMYLCASISKSGAGETQYFGPGTRLLVL.

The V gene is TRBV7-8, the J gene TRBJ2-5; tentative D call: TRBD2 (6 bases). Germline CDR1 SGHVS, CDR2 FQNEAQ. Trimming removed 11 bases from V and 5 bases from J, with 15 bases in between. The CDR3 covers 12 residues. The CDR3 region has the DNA TGTGCCTCCTTAGCTGGGAGGGAGACCCAGTACTTC. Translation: CASLAGRETQYF.

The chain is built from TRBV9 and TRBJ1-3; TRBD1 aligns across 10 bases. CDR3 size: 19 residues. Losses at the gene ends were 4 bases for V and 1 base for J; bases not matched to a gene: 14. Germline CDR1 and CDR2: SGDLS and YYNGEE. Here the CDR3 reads CASSPDRGTVAISGNTIYF. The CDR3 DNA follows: TGTGCCAGCAGCCCGGACAGGGGGACGGTTGCGATATCTGGAAACACCATATATTTT.

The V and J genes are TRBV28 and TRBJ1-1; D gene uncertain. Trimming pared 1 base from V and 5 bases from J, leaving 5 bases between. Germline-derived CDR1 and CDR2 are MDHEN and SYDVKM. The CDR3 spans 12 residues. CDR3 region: CASSLSRTEAFF. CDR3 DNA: TGTGCCAGCAGTTTATCGAGGACTGAAGCTTTCTTT.

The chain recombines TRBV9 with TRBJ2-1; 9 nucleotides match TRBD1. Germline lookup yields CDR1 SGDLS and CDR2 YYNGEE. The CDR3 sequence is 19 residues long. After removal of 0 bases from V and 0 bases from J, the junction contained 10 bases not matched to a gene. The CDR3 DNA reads TGTGCCAGCAGCGTAGGACCGGGGACAGGGAAAAGCTCCTACAATGAGCAGTTCTTC. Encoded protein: CASSVGPGTGKSSYNEQFF.

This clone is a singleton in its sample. The CDR3 spells CASSTGTGLHGYTF. As DNA, the CDR3 is TGTGCCAGCAGTACCGGGACAGGGTTACATGGCTACACCTTC. The chain employs TRBV28 and TRBJ1-2, with TRBD1 matching over 9 bases. This CDR3 region has 14 residues. Germline CDR1 reads MDHEN; CDR2 reads SYDVKM. The V segment lost 5 bases and the J segment 6 bases; nucleotides outside the gene matches: 7.

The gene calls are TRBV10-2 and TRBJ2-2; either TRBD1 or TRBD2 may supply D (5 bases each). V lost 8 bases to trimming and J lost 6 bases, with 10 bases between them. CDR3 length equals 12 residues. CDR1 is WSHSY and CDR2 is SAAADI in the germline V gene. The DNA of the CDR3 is TGCGCCAGCGGGGCGAGGGCCGGGGAGCTGTTTTTT. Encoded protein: CASGARAGELFF.

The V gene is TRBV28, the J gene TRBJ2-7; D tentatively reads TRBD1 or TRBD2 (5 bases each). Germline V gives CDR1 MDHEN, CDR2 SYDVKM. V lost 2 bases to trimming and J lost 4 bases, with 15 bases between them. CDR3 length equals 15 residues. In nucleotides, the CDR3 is TGTGCCAGCAGTTTAGGGCCGGGGCTTAAATACGAGCAGTACTTC. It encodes CASSLGPGLKYEQYF.

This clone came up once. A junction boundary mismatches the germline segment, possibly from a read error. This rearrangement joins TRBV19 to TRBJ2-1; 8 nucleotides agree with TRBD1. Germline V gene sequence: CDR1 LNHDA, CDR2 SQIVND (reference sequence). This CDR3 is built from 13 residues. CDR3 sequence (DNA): TGTGCCAGTAGTGGTGTGACAGGGGTTTTAGCGGTCTTC. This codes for CASSGVTGVLAVF. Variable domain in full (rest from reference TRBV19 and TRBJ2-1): DGGITQSPKYLFRKEGQNVTLSCEQNLNHDAMYWYRQDPGQGLRLIYYSQIVNDFQKGDIAEGYSVSREKKESFPLTVTSAQKNPTAFYLCASSGVTGVLAVFGPGTRLTVL.

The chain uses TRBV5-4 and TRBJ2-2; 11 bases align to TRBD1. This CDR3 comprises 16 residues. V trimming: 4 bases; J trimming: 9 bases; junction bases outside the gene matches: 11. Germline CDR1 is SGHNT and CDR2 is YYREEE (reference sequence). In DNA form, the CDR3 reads TGTGCCAGCAGCGAGGTCCGGACAGGGGGCAAACGGGAGCTGTTTTTT. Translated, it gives CASSEVRTGGKRELFF.

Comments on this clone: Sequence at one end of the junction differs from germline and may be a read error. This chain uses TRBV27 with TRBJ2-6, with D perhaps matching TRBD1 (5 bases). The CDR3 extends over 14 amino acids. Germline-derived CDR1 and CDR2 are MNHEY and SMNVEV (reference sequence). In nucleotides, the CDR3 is TGTGCCAGCAGTTTACAGGGTGGGTCCAACGTCCTGACTTTC. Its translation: CASSLQGGSNVLTF.

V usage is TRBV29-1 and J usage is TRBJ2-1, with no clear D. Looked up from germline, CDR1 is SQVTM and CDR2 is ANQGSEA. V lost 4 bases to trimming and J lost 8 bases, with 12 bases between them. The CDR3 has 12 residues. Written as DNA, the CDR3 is TGCAGCGTTGGCCTGTCTCCGGATGAGCAGTTCTTC. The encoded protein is CSVGLSPDEQFF.

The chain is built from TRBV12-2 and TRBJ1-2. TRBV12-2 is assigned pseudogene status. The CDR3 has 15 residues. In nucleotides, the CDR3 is TGTGCAAGTCGCTTTCGCTCACGAAAGACCTATGGCTACACCTTC. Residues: CASRFRSRKTYGYTF.

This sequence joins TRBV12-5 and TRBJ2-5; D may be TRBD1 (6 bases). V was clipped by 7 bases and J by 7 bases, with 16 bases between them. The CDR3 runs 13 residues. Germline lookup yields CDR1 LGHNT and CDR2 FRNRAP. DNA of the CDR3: TGTGCTAGTGCCTCACTCTTAGGGGGGACCCAGTACTTC. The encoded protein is CASASLLGGTQYF.

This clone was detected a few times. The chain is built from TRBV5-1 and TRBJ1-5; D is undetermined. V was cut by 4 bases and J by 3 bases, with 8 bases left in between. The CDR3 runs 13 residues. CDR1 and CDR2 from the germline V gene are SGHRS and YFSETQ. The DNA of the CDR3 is TGCGCCAGCAGCGTCGTCCCCAATCAGCCCCAGCATTTT. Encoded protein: CASSVVPNQPQHF.

In nucleotides, the CDR3 is TGTGCCAGCAGTGTCCGGGACAGGGACCAGCCCCAGCATTTT. It yields the protein CASSVRDRDQPQHF. This rearrangement joins TRBV2 to TRBJ1-5, with 9 bases lining up with TRBD1. The J segment lost 7 bases and the V segment lost 4 bases, leaving 5 bases of the junction unmatched. Germline CDR1 reads SNHLY; CDR2 reads FYNNEI. The CDR3 has 14 residues. The whole variable domain, filled in from reference TRBV2 and TRBJ1-5, reads EPEVTQTPSHQVTQMGQEVILRCVPISNHLYFYWYRQILGQKVEFLVSFYNNEISEKSEIFDDQFSVERPDGSNFTLKIRSTKLEDSAMYFCASSVRDRDQPQHFGDGTRLSIL.

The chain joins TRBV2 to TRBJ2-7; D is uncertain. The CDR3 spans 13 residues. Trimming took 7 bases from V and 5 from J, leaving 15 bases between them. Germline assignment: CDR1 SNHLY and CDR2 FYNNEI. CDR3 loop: CASKPLRPDEQYF. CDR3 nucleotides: TGTGCCAGCAAACCTTTGAGACCGGACGAGCAGTACTTC. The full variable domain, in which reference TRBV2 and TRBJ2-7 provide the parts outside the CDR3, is EPEVTQTPSHQVTQMGQEVILRCVPISNHLYFYWYRQILGQKVEFLVSFYNNEISEKSEIFDDQFSVERPDGSNFTLKIRSTKLEDSAMYFCASKPLRPDEQYFGPGTRLTVT.

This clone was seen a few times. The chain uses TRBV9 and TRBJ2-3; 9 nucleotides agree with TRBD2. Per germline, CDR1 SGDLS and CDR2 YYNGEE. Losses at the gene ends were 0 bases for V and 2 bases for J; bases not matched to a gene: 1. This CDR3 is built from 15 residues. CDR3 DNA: TGTGCCAGCAGCGTAGTAGCGGGAGTCACAGATACGCAGTATTTT. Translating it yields CASSVVAGVTDTQYF.

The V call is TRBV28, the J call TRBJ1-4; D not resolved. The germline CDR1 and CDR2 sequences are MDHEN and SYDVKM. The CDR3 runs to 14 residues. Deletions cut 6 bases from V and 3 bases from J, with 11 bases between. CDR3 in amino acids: CASRNAVANEKLFF. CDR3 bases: TGTGCCAGCAGGAACGCGGTGGCTAATGAAAAACTGTTTTTT. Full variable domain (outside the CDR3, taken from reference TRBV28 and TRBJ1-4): DVKVTQSSRYLVKRTGEKVFLECVQDMDHENMFWYRQDPGLGLRLIYFSYDVKMKEKGDIPEGYSVSREKKERFSLILESASTNQTSMYLCASRNAVANEKLFFGSGTQLSVL.